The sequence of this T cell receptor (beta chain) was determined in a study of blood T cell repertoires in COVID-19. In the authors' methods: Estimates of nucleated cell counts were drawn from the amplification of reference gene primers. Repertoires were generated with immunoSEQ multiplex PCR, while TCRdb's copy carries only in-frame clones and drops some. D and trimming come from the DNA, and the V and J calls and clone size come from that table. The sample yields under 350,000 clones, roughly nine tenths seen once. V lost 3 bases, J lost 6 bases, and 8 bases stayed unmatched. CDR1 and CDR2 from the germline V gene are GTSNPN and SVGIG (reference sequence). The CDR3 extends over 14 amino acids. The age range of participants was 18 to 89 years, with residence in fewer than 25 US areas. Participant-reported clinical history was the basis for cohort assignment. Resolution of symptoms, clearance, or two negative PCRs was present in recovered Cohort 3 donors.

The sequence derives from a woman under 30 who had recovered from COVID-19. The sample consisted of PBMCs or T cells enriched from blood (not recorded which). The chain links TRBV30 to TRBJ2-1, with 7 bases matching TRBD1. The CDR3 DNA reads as TGTGCCTGGAGCCGCGGACAGGACCTCAATGAGCAGTTCTTC. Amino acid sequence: CAWSRGQDLNEQFF.